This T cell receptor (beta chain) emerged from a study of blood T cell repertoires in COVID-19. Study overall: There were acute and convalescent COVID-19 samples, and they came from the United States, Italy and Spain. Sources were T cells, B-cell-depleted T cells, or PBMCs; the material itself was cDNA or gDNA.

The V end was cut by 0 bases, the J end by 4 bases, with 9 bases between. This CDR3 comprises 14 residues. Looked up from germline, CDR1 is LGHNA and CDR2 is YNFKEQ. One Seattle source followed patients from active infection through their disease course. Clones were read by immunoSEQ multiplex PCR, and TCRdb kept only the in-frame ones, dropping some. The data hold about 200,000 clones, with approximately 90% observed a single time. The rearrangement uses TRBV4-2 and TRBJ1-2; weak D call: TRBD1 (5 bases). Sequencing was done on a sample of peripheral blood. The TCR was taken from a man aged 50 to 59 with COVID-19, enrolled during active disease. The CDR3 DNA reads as TGTGCCAGCAGCCAAGATGCGGGGCCCTATGGCTACACCTTC. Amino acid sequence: CASSQDAGPYGYTF.